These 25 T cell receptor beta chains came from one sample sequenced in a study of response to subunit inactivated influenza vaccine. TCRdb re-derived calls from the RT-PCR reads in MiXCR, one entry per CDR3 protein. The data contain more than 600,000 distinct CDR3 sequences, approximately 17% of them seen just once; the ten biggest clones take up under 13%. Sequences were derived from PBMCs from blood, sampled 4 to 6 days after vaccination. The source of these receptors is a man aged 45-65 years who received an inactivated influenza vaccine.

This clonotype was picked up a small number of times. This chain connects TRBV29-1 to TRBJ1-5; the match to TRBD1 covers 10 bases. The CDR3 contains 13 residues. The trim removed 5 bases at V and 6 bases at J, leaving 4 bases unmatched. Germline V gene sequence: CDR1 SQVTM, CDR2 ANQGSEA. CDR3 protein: CSVRTGGSQPQHF. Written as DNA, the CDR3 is TGCAGCGTTCGGACAGGGGGAAGTCAGCCCCAGCATTTT.

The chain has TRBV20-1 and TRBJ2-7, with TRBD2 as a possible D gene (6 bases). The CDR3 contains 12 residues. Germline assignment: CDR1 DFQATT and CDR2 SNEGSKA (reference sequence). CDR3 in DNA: TGCAGCGGGGGTCCTAGCTCCTACGAGCAGTACTTC. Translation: CSGGPSSYEQYF.

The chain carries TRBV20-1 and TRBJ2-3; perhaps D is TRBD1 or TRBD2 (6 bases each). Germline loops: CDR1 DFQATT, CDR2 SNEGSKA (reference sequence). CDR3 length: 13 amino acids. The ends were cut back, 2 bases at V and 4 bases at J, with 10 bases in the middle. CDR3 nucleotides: TGCAGTGCTAGACTGGGGGGCCCAGATACGCAGTATTTT. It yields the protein CSARLGGPDTQYF.

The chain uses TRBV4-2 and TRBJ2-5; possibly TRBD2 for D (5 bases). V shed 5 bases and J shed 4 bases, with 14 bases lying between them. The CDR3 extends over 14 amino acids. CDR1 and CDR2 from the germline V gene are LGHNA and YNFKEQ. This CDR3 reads CASSTRAPGETQYF. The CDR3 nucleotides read TGTGCCAGCAGCACGAGGGCCCCGGGAGAGACCCAGTACTTC.

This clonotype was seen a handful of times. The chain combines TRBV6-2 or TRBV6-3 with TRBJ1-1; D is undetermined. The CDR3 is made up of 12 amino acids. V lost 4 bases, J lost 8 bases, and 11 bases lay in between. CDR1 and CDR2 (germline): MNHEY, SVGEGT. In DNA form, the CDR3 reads TGTGCCAGCAGTTCAACAATTGGGGAAGCTTTCTTT. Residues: CASSSTIGEAFF.

CDR3 coding DNA: TGCGCCAGCAGCTCCGGGACAGGAACGTACCAAGAGACCCAGTACTTC. Protein sequence: CASSSGTGTYQETQYF. The rearrangement uses TRBV10-2 and TRBJ2-5; 8 nucleotides align to TRBD1. CDR3 length equals 16 residues. V shed 6 bases and J 0 bases; nucleotides not matched to a gene: 9. The germline CDR1 and CDR2 sequences are WSHSY and SAAADI.

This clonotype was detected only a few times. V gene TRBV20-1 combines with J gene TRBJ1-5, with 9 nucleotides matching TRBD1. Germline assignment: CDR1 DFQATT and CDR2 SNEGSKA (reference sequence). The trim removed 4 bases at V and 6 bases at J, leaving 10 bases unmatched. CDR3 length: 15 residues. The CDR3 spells CSAKVDIQGAQPQHF. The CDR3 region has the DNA TGCAGTGCTAAGGTTGATATACAGGGGGCTCAGCCCCAGCATTTT.

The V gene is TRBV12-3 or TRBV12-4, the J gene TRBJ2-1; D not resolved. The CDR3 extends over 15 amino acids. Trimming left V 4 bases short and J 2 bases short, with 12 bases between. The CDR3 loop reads CASSSTAVPYNEQFF. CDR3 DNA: TGTGCCAGCAGTTCTACAGCCGTGCCCTACAATGAGCAGTTCTTC.

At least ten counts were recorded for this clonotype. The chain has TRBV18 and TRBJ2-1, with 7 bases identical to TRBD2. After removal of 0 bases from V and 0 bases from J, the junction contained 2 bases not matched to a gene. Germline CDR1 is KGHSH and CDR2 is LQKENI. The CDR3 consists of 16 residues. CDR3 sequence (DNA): TGTGCCAGCTCACCACCGGGAGGGAGCTCCTACAATGAGCAGTTCTTC. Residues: CASSPPGGSSYNEQFF.

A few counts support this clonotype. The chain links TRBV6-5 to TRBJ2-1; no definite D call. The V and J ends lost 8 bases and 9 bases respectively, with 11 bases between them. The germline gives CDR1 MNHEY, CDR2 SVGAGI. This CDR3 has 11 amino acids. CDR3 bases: TGTGCCAGCTCCGTTTTCGGTGAGCAGTTCTTC. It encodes CASSVFGEQFF.

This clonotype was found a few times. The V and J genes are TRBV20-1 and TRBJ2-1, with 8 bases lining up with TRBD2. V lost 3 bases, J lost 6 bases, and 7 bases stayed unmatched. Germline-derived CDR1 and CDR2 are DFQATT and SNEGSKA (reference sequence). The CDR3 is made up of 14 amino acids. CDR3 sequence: CSASPLAGFNEQFF. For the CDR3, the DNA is TGCAGTGCTAGTCCCTTAGCGGGGTTCAATGAGCAGTTCTTC.

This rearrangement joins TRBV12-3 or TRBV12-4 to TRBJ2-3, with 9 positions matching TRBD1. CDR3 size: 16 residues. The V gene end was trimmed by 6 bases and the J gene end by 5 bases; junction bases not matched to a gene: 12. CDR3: CASRQGQGLAQDTQYF. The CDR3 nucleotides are TGTGCCAGCAGGCAAGGACAGGGGTTGGCGCAAGATACGCAGTATTTT.

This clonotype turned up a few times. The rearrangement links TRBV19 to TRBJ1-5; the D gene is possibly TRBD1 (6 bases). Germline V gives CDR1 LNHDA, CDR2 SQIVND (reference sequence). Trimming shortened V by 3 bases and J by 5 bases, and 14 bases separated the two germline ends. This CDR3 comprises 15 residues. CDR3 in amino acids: CASSIGGGAHQPQHF. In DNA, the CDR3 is TGTGCCAGTAGTATTGGAGGGGGGGCGCATCAGCCCCAGCATTTT.

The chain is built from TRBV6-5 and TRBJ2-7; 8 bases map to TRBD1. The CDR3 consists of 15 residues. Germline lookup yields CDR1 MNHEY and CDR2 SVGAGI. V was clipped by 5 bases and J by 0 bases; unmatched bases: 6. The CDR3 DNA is TGTGCCAGCAGTCACGATACAGGGGGCTCCTACGAGCAGTACTTC. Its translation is CASSHDTGGSYEQYF.

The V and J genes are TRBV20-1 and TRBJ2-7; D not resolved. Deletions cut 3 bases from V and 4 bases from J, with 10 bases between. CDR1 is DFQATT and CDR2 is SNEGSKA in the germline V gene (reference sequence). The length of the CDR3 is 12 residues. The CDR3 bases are TGCAGTGCTAGTGTGGGTGGTTACGAGCAGTACTTC. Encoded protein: CSASVGGYEQYF.

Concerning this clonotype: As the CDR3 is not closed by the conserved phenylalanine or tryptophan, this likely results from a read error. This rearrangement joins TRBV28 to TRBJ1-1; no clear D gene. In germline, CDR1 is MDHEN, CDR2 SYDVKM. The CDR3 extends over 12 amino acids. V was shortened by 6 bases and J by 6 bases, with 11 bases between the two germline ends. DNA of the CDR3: TGTGCCAGCAGCCACGAGCTAGCTGAAGCTTTCCTT. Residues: CASSHELAEAFL.

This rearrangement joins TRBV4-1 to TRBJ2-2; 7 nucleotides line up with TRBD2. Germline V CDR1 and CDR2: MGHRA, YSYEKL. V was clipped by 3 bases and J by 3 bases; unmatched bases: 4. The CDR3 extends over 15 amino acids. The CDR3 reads CASSQRTRDTGELFF. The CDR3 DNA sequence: TGCGCCAGCAGCCAGAGGACTAGGGACACCGGGGAGCTGTTTTTT.

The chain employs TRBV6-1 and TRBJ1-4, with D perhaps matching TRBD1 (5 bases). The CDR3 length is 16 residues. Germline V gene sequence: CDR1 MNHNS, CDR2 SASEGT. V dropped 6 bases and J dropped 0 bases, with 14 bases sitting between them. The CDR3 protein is CASRRTGVATNEKLFF. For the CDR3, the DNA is TGTGCCAGCAGGCGGACGGGGGTTGCAACTAATGAAAAACTGTTTTTT.

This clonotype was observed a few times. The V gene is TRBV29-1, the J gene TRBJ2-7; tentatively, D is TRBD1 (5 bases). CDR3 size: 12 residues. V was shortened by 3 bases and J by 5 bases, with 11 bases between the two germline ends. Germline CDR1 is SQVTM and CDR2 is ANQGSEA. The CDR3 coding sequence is TGCAGCGTTGACTCAGGGTGGGACGAGCAGTACTTC. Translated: CSVDSGWDEQYF.

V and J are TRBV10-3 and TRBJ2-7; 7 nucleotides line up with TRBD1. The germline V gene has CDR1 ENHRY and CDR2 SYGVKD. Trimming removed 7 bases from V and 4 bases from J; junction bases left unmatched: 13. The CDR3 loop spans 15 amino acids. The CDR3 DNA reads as TGTGCCATCAACAACCATCCGGGACAGAGTTACGAGCAGTACTTC. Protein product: CAINNHPGQSYEQYF.

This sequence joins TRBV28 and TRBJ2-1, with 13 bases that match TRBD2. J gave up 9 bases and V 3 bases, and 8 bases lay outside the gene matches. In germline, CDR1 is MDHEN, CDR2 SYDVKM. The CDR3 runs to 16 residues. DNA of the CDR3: TGTGCCAGCAGTTTTTTGACTAGCGGGAGGCCGTTTGAGCAGTTCTTC. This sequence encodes CASSFLTSGRPFEQFF.

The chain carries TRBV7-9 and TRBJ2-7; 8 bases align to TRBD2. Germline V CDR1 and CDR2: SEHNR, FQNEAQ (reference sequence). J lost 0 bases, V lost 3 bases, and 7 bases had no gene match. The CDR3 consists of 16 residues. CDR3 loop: CASSFKRGRGSYEQYF. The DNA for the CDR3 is TGTGCCAGCAGCTTCAAGCGGGGGCGCGGCTCCTACGAGCAGTACTTC. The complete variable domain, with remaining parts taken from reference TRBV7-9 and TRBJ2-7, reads DTGVSQNPRHKITKRGQNVTFRCDPISEHNRLYWYRQTLGQGPEFLTYFQNEAQLEKSRLLSDRFSAERPKGSFSTLEIQRTEQGDSAMYLCASSFKRGRGSYEQYFGPGTRLTVT.

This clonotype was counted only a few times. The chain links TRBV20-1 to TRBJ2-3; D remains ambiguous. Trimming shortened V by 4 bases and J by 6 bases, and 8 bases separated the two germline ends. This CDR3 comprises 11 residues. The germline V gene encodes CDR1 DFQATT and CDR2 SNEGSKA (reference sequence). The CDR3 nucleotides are TGCAGTGCTAAAAGGGCGGATACGCAGTATTTT. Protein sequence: CSAKRADTQYF.

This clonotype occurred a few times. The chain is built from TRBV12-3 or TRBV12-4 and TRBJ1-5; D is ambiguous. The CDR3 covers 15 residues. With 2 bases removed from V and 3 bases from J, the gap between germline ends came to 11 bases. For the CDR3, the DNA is TGTGCCAGCAGTTTATTCTTAGGTTACAATCAGCCCCAGCATTTT. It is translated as CASSLFLGYNQPQHF.

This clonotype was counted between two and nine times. CDR3 residues: CASNFGRSSYNEQFF. The CDR3 DNA follows: TGCGCCAGCAATTTCGGGCGGAGCTCCTACAATGAGCAGTTCTTC. The rearrangement joins TRBV5-1 to TRBJ2-1; D not certain. CDR3 length equals 15 residues. V lost 6 bases to trimming and J lost 0 bases, with 13 bases between them. Germline assignment: CDR1 SGHRS and CDR2 YFSETQ.